This T cell receptor beta chain comes out of a study of T cell repertoires in cytomegalovirus infection. About the study: It was the public TCR beta signatures that indicated both CMV infection and matching HLA type.

A single record per CDR3 protein comes from TCRdb applying MiXCR to the reads. The sample carries 800,000 to 950,000 distinct CDR3 sequences, about 30% recorded once. As for this clonotype: The antigen remains undetermined.

This receptor was obtained from a human donor in good health (CMV status not recorded). Some clones in this sample may be carry-over from other donors' samples. The source material was cultured CD8+ T cells from PBMCs, sampled from culture after CMV antigen stimulation.

This chain's CDR3 is CASSQVANEARNEQFF. The CDR3 region has the DNA TGCGCCAGCAGCCAAGTGGCGAACGAGGCTCGCAATGAGCAGTTCTTC. The genes are TRBV4-1 and TRBJ2-1; D not resolved. CDR3 length: 16 residues. V lost 1 base and J 6 bases, leaving 16 bases between the germline ends. CDR1 is MGHRA, CDR2 YSYEKL, per germline.